A selection of T cell receptor beta chains follows, all from one sample in a study of blood T cell repertoires in COVID-19. The method was immunoSEQ multiplex PCR; TCRdb's version includes in-frame clones alone and lacks a portion of them. The table records about 180,000 clones, about 88% of them present only once. Sequenced: PBMCs or T cells enriched from blood (not recorded which). These receptors came from a woman aged 40 to 50 with acute COVID-19. Each CDR3 is given with its conserved first and last residue. The order of the fields is V gene, clone size, J gene, D gene, CDR3 protein, CDR3 DNA. A D gene is named only where the DNA matches it firmly. Clone size is stated in some rows and not others, as once, few, many or a class when expanded.

V: TRBV7-9
size: -
J: TRBJ1-2
D: TRBD1
CDR3: CASSHLDREGDYGYTF
DNA: TGTGCCAGCAGCCACCTGGACAGGGAGGGAGACTATGGCTACACCTTC

V: TRBV6-5
size: -
J: TRBJ2-5
D: -
CDR3: CASSSGGGYEETQYF
DNA: TGTGCCAGCAGTTCCGGTGGGGGGTACGAGGAGACCCAGTACTTC

V: TRBV5-4
size: -
J: TRBJ2-7
D: TRBD2
CDR3: CASSPSAGVLSEQYF
DNA: TGTGCCAGCAGCCCCAGCGCGGGAGTACTCTCCGAGCAGTACTTC

V: TRBV15
size: -
J: TRBJ2-7
D: -
CDR3: CATSNPGEGAYEQYF
DNA: TGTGCCACCAGCAACCCTGGAGAGGGGGCCTACGAGCAGTACTTC

V: TRBV5-1
size: -
J: TRBJ2-1
D: -
CDR3: CASSLYTSNEQFF
DNA: TGCGCCAGCAGCCTCTATACTAGTAATGAGCAGTTCTTC

V: TRBV9
size: -
J: TRBJ2-5
D: TRBD2
CDR3: CASSGGLAGETQYF
DNA: TGTGCCAGCAGCGGGGGACTAGCGGGAGAGACCCAGTACTTC

V: TRBV5-5
size: few
J: TRBJ1-6
D: TRBD1
CDR3: CASSLGQGANSPLHF
DNA: TGTGCCAGCAGCCTCGGACAGGGTGCCAATTCACCCCTCCACTTT

V: TRBV28
size: -
J: TRBJ2-5
D: -
CDR3: CASSLSGRTGETQYF
DNA: TGTGCCAGCAGTTTAAGTGGGAGGACCGGAGAGACCCAGTACTTC

V: TRBV19
size: -
J: TRBJ2-3
D: -
CDR3: CASCPGAEGEDTQYF
DNA: TGTGCCAGTTGCCCGGGAGCGGAGGGTGAAGATACGCAGTATTTT

V: TRBV14
size: -
J: TRBJ2-3
D: -
CDR3: CASSHNTGTQADTQYF
DNA: TGTGCCAGCAGCCACAATACAGGGACCCAAGCAGATACGCAGTATTTT

V: TRBV7-2
size: -
J: TRBJ1-1
D: -
CDR3: CASFVQGMHTEAFF
DNA: TGTGCCAGCTTTGTCCAGGGGATGCACACTGAAGCTTTCTTT

V: TRBV14
size: once
J: TRBJ2-3
D: TRBD2
CDR3: CASSQFPSGTTDTQYF
DNA: TGTGCCAGCAGCCAGTTCCCTAGCGGGACGACAGATACGCAGTATTTT

V: TRBV7-2
size: -
J: TRBJ2-3
D: TRBD2
CDR3: CASSLVGGGAGDTQYF
DNA: TGTGCCAGCAGCTTAGTCGGCGGGGGGGCAGGAGATACGCAGTATTTT

V: TRBV28
size: few
J: TRBJ2-2
D: TRBD1
CDR3: CASRAQGAGGELFF
DNA: TGTGCCAGCAGGGCCCAGGGGGCTGGCGGGGAGCTGTTTTTT

V: TRBV14
size: -
J: TRBJ1-6
D: -
CDR3: CASSQGHTGSPLHF
DNA: TGTGCCAGCAGCCAAGGACACACCGGATCACCCCTCCACTTT

V: TRBV4-1
size: once
J: TRBJ1-1
D: -
CDR3: CASSQRDTGTEAFF
DNA: TGCGCCAGCAGCCAGAGGGACACGGGCACTGAAGCTTTCTTT

V: TRBV27
size: -
J: TRBJ1-5
D: -
CDR3: CASLLTTAPTRNQPQHF
DNA: TGTGCCAGCCTCCTTACTACGGCCCCGACCAGAAATCAGCCCCAGCATTTT

V: TRBV3-1/TRBV3-2
size: few
J: TRBJ2-1
D: TRBD2
CDR3: CASTPEGGTYNEQFF
DNA: TGTGCCAGCACCCCGGAGGGAGGGACCTACAATGAGCAGTTCTTC

V: TRBV18
size: -
J: TRBJ2-2
D: -
CDR3: CASSPRGTGELFF
DNA: TGTGCCAGCTCACCAAGGGGCACCGGGGAGCTGTTTTTT

V: TRBV6-6
size: -
J: TRBJ2-7
D: -
CDR3: CASSPRGSSSYEQYF
DNA: TGTGCCAGCAGCCCTCGGGGTTCTAGCTCCTACGAGCAGTACTTC

V: TRBV3-1/TRBV3-2
size: -
J: TRBJ2-2
D: TRBD2
CDR3: CASSPGLAGAGELFF
DNA: TGTGCCAGCAGTCCTGGACTAGCGGGAGCCGGGGAGCTGTTTTTT

V: TRBV7-3
size: few
J: TRBJ2-3
D: -
CDR3: CASSLLGADTDTQYF
DNA: TGTGCCAGCAGCTTACTGGGGGCGGACACAGATACGCAGTATTTT

V: TRBV7-6
size: -
J: TRBJ1-6
D: -
CDR3: CASSLAYRNSPLHF
DNA: TGTGCCAGCAGCTTAGCGTACAGAAATTCACCCCTCCACTTT

V: TRBV5-1
size: -
J: TRBJ1-2
D: -
CDR3: CASSLESKYGYTF
DNA: TGCGCCAGCAGCTTGGAGTCTAAGTATGGCTACACCTTC

V: TRBV2
size: once
J: TRBJ1-2
D: -
CDR3: CASSENEGVITYYGYTF
DNA: TGTGCCAGCAGTGAAAATGAGGGCGTAATTACCTACTATGGCTACACCTTC

V: TRBV11-2
size: -
J: TRBJ2-3
D: TRBD2
CDR3: CASSYWTSGGRTDTQYF
DNA: TGTGCCAGCAGCTACTGGACTAGCGGGGGGCGCACAGATACGCAGTATTTT

V: TRBV4-3
size: -
J: TRBJ2-3
D: -
CDR3: CASSQDLLGTPITDTQYF
DNA: TGCGCCAGCAGCCAAGATCTGTTGGGCACGCCAATCACAGATACGCAGTATTTT

V: TRBV6-5
size: -
J: TRBJ2-1
D: -
CDR3: CASSTERSYNEQFF
DNA: TGTGCCAGTTCGACTGAAAGGTCCTACAATGAGCAGTTCTTC

V: TRBV27
size: -
J: TRBJ2-2
D: TRBD1
CDR3: CASSLRTGYGELFF
DNA: TGTGCCAGCAGTCTCCGGACAGGGTACGGGGAGCTGTTTTTT

V: TRBV18
size: -
J: TRBJ2-2
D: TRBD2
CDR3: CASSPASGRPNTGELFF
DNA: TGTGCCAGCTCACCAGCTAGCGGGAGGCCGAACACCGGGGAGCTGTTTTTT

V: TRBV30
size: once
J: TRBJ1-1
D: -
CDR3: CAWSAGRRNTEAFF
DNA: TGTGCCTGGAGTGCTGGGAGAAGGAACACTGAAGCTTTCTTT

V: TRBV2
size: -
J: TRBJ2-5
D: TRBD2
CDR3: CASSSRGGETQYF
DNA: TGTGCCAGCAGTTCTAGGGGAGGGGAGACCCAGTACTTC

V: TRBV24-1
size: -
J: TRBJ2-2
D: -
CDR3: CATSGLPPPGRITGELFF
DNA: TGTGCCACCAGTGGCCTTCCCCCCCCAGGGCGGATCACCGGGGAGCTGTTTTTT

V: TRBV7-2
size: once
J: TRBJ2-1
D: TRBD2
CDR3: CASSLAVLAGGTNEQFF
DNA: TGTGCCAGCAGCTTAGCCGTCCTAGCGGGGGGTACCAATGAGCAGTTCTTC

V: TRBV6-5
size: -
J: TRBJ2-4
D: -
CDR3: CASSETKGAKNIQYF
DNA: TGTGCCAGCAGCGAGACTAAGGGAGCCAAAAACATTCAGTACTTC

V: TRBV14
size: -
J: TRBJ2-1
D: -
CDR3: CASSQVFREMSYNEQFF
DNA: TGTGCCAGCAGCCAAGTCTTTCGGGAGATGTCCTACAATGAGCAGTTCTTC

V: TRBV19
size: -
J: TRBJ2-2
D: TRBD1
CDR3: CASSMGQGAITGELFF
DNA: TGTGCCAGTAGTATGGGACAGGGGGCTATCACCGGGGAGCTGTTTTTT

V: TRBV28
size: -
J: TRBJ1-6
D: -
CDR3: CASIAGSSYNSPLHF
DNA: TGTGCCAGCATTGCGGGGAGCTCCTATAATTCACCCCTCCACTTT

V: TRBV3-1/TRBV3-2
size: once
J: TRBJ1-4
D: TRBD1
CDR3: CASSHPTGVAEKLFF
DNA: TGTGCCAGCAGCCACCCGACAGGGGTCGCGGAAAAACTGTTTTTT

V: TRBV5-1
size: -
J: TRBJ2-5
D: -
CDR3: CASSVGSQETQYF
DNA: TGCGCCAGCAGCGTCGGGTCCCAAGAGACCCAGTACTTC

V: TRBV11-2
size: once
J: TRBJ1-1
D: -
CDR3: CASSPLSGAIRRNTEAFF
DNA: TGTGCCAGCAGCCCCCTTTCCGGAGCCATACGAAGGAACACTGAAGCTTTCTTT

V: TRBV19
size: -
J: TRBJ2-7
D: -
CDR3: CASSISPLGANYEQYF
DNA: TGTGCCAGTAGTATCTCCCCGCTGGGGGCAAACTACGAGCAGTACTTC

V: TRBV13
size: -
J: TRBJ2-5
D: TRBD2
CDR3: CASSLIRAGGRETQYF
DNA: TGTGCCAGCAGCTTAATTCGGGCGGGGGGGCGAGAGACCCAGTACTTC

V: TRBV19
size: -
J: TRBJ1-1
D: -
CDR3: CASTPNRENTEAFF
DNA: TGTGCCAGTACCCCGAATCGGGAGAACACTGAAGCTTTCTTT

V: TRBV5-1
size: -
J: TRBJ1-2
D: TRBD1
CDR3: CASSLGQGVPGYTF
DNA: TGCGCCAGCAGCTTAGGACAGGGGGTTCCAGGCTACACCTTC

V: TRBV30
size: -
J: TRBJ2-4
D: TRBD1
CDR3: CAWRDRGKRAKNIQYF
DNA: TGTGCCTGGAGGGACAGGGGTAAAAGGGCCAAAAACATTCAGTACTTC

V: TRBV7-9
size: -
J: TRBJ2-7
D: -
CDR3: CASVGQGSSYEQYF
DNA: TGTGCCAGTGTGGGGCAGGGGTCCTCCTACGAGCAGTACTTC

V: TRBV5-1
size: -
J: TRBJ1-4
D: -
CDR3: CASALSGATNEKLFF
DNA: TGCGCCAGCGCCCTGAGTGGTGCAACTAATGAAAAACTGTTTTTT

V: TRBV15
size: once
J: TRBJ2-1
D: TRBD2
CDR3: CATSRDGTSGRFDEQFF
DNA: TGTGCCACCAGCAGAGATGGAACTAGCGGGAGATTCGATGAGCAGTTCTTC

V: TRBV28
size: -
J: TRBJ1-1
D: -
CDR3: CAGGQGGTEAFF
DNA: TGTGCCGGGGGACAAGGGGGCACTGAAGCTTTCTTT

V: TRBV7-8
size: -
J: TRBJ1-5
D: TRBD1
CDR3: CASSLDRGFSNQPQHF
DNA: TGTGCCAGCAGCTTAGACAGGGGGTTTAGCAATCAGCCCCAGCATTTT

V: TRBV3-1/TRBV3-2
size: -
J: TRBJ1-3
D: TRBD1
CDR3: CASSHTGGIYF
DNA: TGTGCCAGCAGCCACACAGGGGGCATATATTTT

V: TRBV6-5
size: -
J: TRBJ1-2
D: -
CDR3: CASRSQGRENYGYTF
DNA: TGTGCCAGCAGGTCTCAGGGTCGAGAGAACTATGGCTACACCTTC

V: TRBV6-5
size: -
J: TRBJ1-2
D: -
CDR3: CASRDSYGYTF
DNA: TGTGCCAGCAGGGACAGCTATGGCTACACCTTC

V: TRBV6-5
size: -
J: TRBJ1-4
D: -
CDR3: CASSFAGALPEKLFF
DNA: TGTGCCAGCAGTTTCGCAGGGGCACTCCCCGAAAAACTGTTTTTT

V: TRBV19
size: -
J: TRBJ2-7
D: -
CDR3: CASSILAGDHEQYF
DNA: TGTGCCAGTAGTATATTGGCAGGGGACCACGAGCAGTACTTC

V: TRBV27
size: -
J: TRBJ2-5
D: TRBD2
CDR3: CASSLSGRGAGETQYF
DNA: TGTGCCAGCAGTTTATCAGGGAGGGGTGCAGGAGAGACCCAGTACTTC

V: TRBV2
size: once
J: TRBJ1-4
D: TRBD1
CDR3: CASMINRGPEKLFF
DNA: TGTGCCAGCATGATAAACAGGGGGCCAGAAAAACTGTTTTTT

V: TRBV18
size: -
J: TRBJ2-7
D: -
CDR3: CASSPSGGSGSYEQYF
DNA: TGTGCCAGCTCACCTTCAGGGGGGAGTGGCTCCTACGAGCAGTACTTC